This TCR beta chain was observed in a study of OX40 agonist ivuxolimab in advanced cancers. Regarding the complete study: Ivuxolimab was a fully human IgG2 agonistic monoclonal antibody targeting the costimulatory receptor OX40 (CD134). Intravenous ivuxolimab was administered to patients every 2 weeks at six dose levels: 0.01, 0.1, 0.3, 1.5, 3 and 10 mg/kg. Of the roughly 52 dose-escalation patients, hepatocellular carcinoma was present in roughly 19, melanoma in some 15, renal cell carcinoma in 9 and head and neck cancer in 9. A male proportion of nearly 85% and a mean age of approximately 55 years, ranging from about 23 to 90, were recorded for the dose-escalation cohort. Prior anti-PD-1, anti-PD-L1 or anti-CTLA-4 therapy was permitted, and checkpoint inhibitors had been received by under 50% of dose-escalation patients. Three dose-escalation patients achieved partial responses, one with hepatocellular carcinoma and two with cutaneous melanoma. Peripheral TCRbeta sequencing aimed to test whether ivuxolimab altered TCR sequence diversity and caused clonal T-cell expansion. The monotherapy dose-escalation portion (N ≈ 50 patients) of the phase I ivuxolimab trial is reported in the paper. What the work shows at the level of the full study, not this receptor alone: Low levels of normalized T-cell clonal expansion were also shown by some nonresponding patients. After ivuxolimab, expanded clones were on average more numerous among CD8+ T cells than among CD4+ T cells. At doses of 0.1 to 3.0 mg/kg, clonal expansion of both CD4+ and CD8+ T cells in blood was seen between baseline and week 6. The antigen specificity of the peripheral T cells that underwent clonal expansion was not determined. In the 0.1-3.0 mg/kg groups, partial responders were among the patients with the lowest normalized peripheral clonal expansion, particularly in CD8+ T cells.

Concerning this clone: Its antigen has not been determined. Within one base of it there is no much larger clone, and no base qualities were kept.

Patients with a history of autoimmune disease or receiving systemic immunosuppression were excluded from the trial. Peripheral blood for TCR sequencing was drawn from every dose cohort at baseline, at cycle 4 day 1 and at cycle 7 day 1. Samples came from an open-label, multicenter, first-in-human phase I dose-escalation trial of ivuxolimab. Adults with locally advanced or metastatic melanoma, renal cell, hepatocellular, or head and neck squamous cell carcinoma were enrolled in the trial. Before TCR sequencing, CD4+ T cells and CD8+ T cells were sorted from peripheral blood as separate populations. Genomic DNA was isolated from the sorted cells so that the TCRbeta CDR3 region could be sequenced. The immunoSEQ Assay was used for sequencing of TCRbeta CDR3 regions. This is the immuneACCESS table as TCRdb keeps it, with only in-frame sequences that have V and J called. A part of the clones is gone; compared with another copy, unresolved V genes explain less than half, and the rest is unexplained. This sample comprises about 34,000 clones, roughly nine tenths of them detected only once. The ten largest account for 9.1% of the sample.

There are 13 amino acids in the CDR3, from cysteine to phenylalanine inclusive. Only CDR3 DNA is held: 39 bases, read in frame from base 1. CDR1 and CDR2, looked up from the germline V gene, are MDHEN and SYDVKM. V is cut by 3 bases and J by 5 bases, and the space between the germline ends is 8 bases. In this chain, TRBV28 is recombined with TRBJ2-1; perhaps TRBD2 is the D gene, with 7 bases matching. The sample was CD4+ or CD8+ T cells sorted from blood, taken in a trial of the OX40 agonist ivuxolimab. This TCR was recovered from an adult with an advanced solid tumor such as melanoma, head and neck, liver or kidney cancer. The base sequence is TGTGCCAGCAGTTTGGGGGGGCACAATGAGCAGTTCTTC. The encoded protein is CASSLGGHNEQFF.